Sequencing of this T cell receptor (beta chain) was carried out in a study of blood T cell repertoires in COVID-19. Study in general: Nucleic acid was either cDNA or gDNA, and it came from T cells, B-cell-depleted T cells, or PBMCs.

The CDR3 has 13 amino acids. V dropped 0 bases and J dropped 11 bases, with 13 bases sitting between them. Germline CDR1 MNHEY, CDR2 SVGAGI. Some clones are missing from TCRdb's copy, which holds only in-frame ones; the method was immunoSEQ multiplex PCR. This table has around 150,000 clones, around nine tenths appearing once. The Seattle patients, enrolled during active infection, were followed longitudinally. V is TRBV6-5 and J is TRBJ1-1; a possible D gene is TRBD1 (5 bases). The TCR sequence derives from a woman in her 70s with COVID-19, enrolled during active disease. Sequenced sample: peripheral blood. The CDR3 reads CASSYSLAGRAFF. The CDR3 region has the DNA TGTGCCAGCAGTTACTCTTTGGCAGGGCGGGCTTTCTTT.